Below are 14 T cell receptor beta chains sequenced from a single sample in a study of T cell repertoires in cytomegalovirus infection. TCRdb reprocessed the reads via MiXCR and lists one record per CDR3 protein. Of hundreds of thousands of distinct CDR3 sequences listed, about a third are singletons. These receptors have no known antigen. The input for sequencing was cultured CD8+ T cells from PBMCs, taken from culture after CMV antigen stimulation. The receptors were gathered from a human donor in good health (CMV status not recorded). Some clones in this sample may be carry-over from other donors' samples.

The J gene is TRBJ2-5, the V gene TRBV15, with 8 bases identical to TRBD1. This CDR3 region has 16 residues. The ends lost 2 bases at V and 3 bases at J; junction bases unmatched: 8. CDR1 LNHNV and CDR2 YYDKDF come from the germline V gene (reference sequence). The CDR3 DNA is TGTGCCACCAGCAGAATTTTTACGGGACAGGAAGAGACCCAGTACTTC. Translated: CATSRIFTGQEETQYF.

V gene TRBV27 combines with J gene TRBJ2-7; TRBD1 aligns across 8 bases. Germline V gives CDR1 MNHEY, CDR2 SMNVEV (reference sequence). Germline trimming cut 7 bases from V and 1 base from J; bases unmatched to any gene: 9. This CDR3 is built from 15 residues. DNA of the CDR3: TGTGCCAGCACCTACAGGGGGAAGGGGTCCTACGAGCAGTACTTC. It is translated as CASTYRGKGSYEQYF.

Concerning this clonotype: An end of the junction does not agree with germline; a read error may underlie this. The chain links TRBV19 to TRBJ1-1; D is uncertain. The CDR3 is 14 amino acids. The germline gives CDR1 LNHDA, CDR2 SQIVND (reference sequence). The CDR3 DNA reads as TGTGCCAGTAGTATAAACAGCCGGAACACTGAAGCTTTCTTC. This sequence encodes CASSINSRNTEAFF.

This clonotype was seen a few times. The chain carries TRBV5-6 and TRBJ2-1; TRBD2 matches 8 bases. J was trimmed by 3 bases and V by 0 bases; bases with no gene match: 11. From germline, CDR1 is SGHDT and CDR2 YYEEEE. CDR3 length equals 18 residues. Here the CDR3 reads CASSLVVERGRYYNEQFF. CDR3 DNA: TGTGCCAGCAGCTTGGTAGTCGAGCGGGGGCGCTACTACAATGAGCAGTTCTTC.

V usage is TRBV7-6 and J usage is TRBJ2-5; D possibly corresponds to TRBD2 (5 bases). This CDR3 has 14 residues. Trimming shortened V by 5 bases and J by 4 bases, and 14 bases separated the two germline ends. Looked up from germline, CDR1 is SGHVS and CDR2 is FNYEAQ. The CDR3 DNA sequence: TGTGCCAGCAGCGATAGGCGGGTTGGAGAGACCCAGTACTTC. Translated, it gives CASSDRRVGETQYF.

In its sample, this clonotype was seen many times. DNA for the CDR3: TGTGCCAGCAGCTTAGAATCCGATAGCGGGGGTTGGCGCGGCACAGATACGCAGTATTTT. It yields the protein CASSLESDSGGWRGTDTQYF. The chain carries TRBV7-2 and TRBJ2-3; 9 nucleotides align to TRBD2. The V gene's germline CDR1 is SGHTA and CDR2 FQGNSA. The ends lost 1 base at V and 1 base at J; junction bases unmatched: 15. The CDR3 loop spans 20 amino acids.

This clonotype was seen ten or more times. The DNA of the CDR3 is TGTGCCAGCAGCTTAAATCGTGGGACAGAAGAGACCCAGTACTTC. Encoded protein: CASSLNRGTEETQYF. The V and J genes are TRBV7-9 and TRBJ2-5; the match to TRBD1 covers 7 bases. V shed 2 bases, J shed 3 bases, and the junction held 6 bases outside the gene matches. The CDR3 is 15 residues long. Germline-derived CDR1 and CDR2 are SEHNR and FQNEAQ (reference sequence). Full variable domain (outside the CDR3, taken from reference TRBV7-9 and TRBJ2-5): DTGVSQNPRHKITKRGQNVTFRCDPISEHNRLYWYRQTLGQGPEFLTYFQNEAQLEKSRLLSDRFSAERPKGSFSTLEIQRTEQGDSAMYLCASSLNRGTEETQYFGPGTRLLVL.

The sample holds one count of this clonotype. The CDR3: CASRSLQDVLYGYTF. In DNA, the CDR3 is TGTGCCAGCAGGTCGTTACAGGATGTTCTCTATGGCTACACCTTC. This chain uses TRBV28 with TRBJ1-2, with D tentatively TRBD1 (5 bases). The CDR3 runs to 15 residues. Germline loops: CDR1 MDHEN, CDR2 SYDVKM. V lost 6 bases and J lost 4, with 18 bases in between.

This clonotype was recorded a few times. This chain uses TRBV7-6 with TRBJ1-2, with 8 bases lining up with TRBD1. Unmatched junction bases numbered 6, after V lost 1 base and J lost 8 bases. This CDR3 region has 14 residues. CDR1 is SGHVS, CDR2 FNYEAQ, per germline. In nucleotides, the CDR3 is TGTGCCAGCAGCTTAGAAGCGACAGGGGACGGCTACACCTTC. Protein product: CASSLEATGDGYTF.

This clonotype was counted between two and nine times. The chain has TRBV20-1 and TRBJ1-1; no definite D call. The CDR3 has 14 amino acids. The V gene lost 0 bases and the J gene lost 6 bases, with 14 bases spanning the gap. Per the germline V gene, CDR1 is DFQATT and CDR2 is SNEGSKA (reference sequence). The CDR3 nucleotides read TGCAGTGCTAGAGATCTTCGGGTGAGGGCTGAAGCTTTCTTT. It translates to CSARDLRVRAEAFF.

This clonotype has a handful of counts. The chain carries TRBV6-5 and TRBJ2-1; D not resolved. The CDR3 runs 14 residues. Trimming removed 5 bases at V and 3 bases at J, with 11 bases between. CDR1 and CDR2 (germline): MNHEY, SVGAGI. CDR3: CASSTHPGYNEQFF. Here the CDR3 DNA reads TGTGCCAGCAGTACCCACCCGGGCTACAATGAGCAGTTCTTC.

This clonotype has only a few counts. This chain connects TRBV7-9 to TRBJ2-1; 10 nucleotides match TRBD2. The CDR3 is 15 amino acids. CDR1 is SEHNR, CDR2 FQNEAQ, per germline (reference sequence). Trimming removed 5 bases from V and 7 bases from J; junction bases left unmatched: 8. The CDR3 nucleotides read TGTGCCAGCAGCATCCTAGCGGGGGTATTAAATGAGCAGTTCTTC. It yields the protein CASSILAGVLNEQFF.

CDR3 sequence (DNA): TGCGCCAGCAGCCACGGGCATTTGGATACGCAGTATTTT. It is translated as CASSHGHLDTQYF. The rearrangement uses TRBV4-1 and TRBJ2-3; D not resolved. Between the trimmed V and J ends, which lost 3 bases and 6 bases, there was a span of 10 bases. CDR3 length: 13 amino acids. Germline lookup yields CDR1 MGHRA and CDR2 YSYEKL.

The DNA for the CDR3 is TGTGCCAGCAGTGATAGGAGGGGATCGGACACCGGGGAGCTGTTTTTT. Translation gives CASSDRRGSDTGELFF. The chain combines TRBV27 with TRBJ2-2, with D perhaps matching TRBD2 (6 bases). Between the trimmed V and J ends, which lost 5 bases and 3 bases, there was a span of 16 bases. The germline V gene encodes CDR1 MNHEY and CDR2 SMNVEV (reference sequence). The CDR3 extends over 16 amino acids.